These 26 T cell receptor beta chains came from one sample sequenced in a study of OX40 agonist ivuxolimab in advanced cancers. Assay: immunoSEQ multiplex PCR; the TCRdb copy retains only in-frame clones and omits some. This table holds 45,000 to 50,000 clones, around 90% found once. This material consisted of CD4+ or CD8+ T cells sorted from blood, taken in a trial of the OX40 agonist ivuxolimab. These receptors all stem from an adult with an advanced solid tumor such as melanoma, head and neck, liver or kidney cancer.

This rearrangement joins TRBV6-5 to TRBJ1-2, with unresolved D. Germline V lookup: CDR1 MNHEY, CDR2 SVGAGI. CDR3 length: 13 amino acids. Between the trimmed V and J ends, which lost 5 bases and 8 bases, there was a span of 15 bases. In nucleotides, the CDR3 is TGTGCCAGCAGTGTTTTAAGGAACCAAGGCTACACCTTC. It translates to CASSVLRNQGYTF.

V usage is TRBV4-1 and J usage is TRBJ1-4; 12 positions agree with TRBD1. V dropped 0 bases and J dropped 3; count of bases not matched to a gene: 5. In germline, CDR1 is MGHRA, CDR2 YSYEKL. The CDR3 spans 18 residues. The CDR3 reads CASSQERDRGLANEKLFF. The CDR3 DNA follows: TGCGCCAGCAGCCAAGAGCGGGACAGGGGGCTGGCTAATGAAAAACTGTTTTTT.

The chain employs TRBV7-9 and TRBJ2-1; a possible D gene is TRBD1 (6 bases). V lost 1 base and J 5 bases, leaving 9 bases between the germline ends. The CDR3 loop spans 14 amino acids. In germline, CDR1 is SEHNR, CDR2 FQNEAQ (reference sequence). In DNA form, the CDR3 reads TGTGCCAGCAGCTTAGTAGGGACAAACAATGAGCAGTTCTTC. Translation gives CASSLVGTNNEQFF.

The rearrangement joins TRBV2 to TRBJ2-5, with 11 nucleotides matching TRBD2. J was trimmed by 5 bases and V by 1 base; bases with no gene match: 3. The length of the CDR3 is 15 residues. Germline V lookup: CDR1 SNHLY, CDR2 FYNNEI. The chain's CDR3 is CASSEGLAGRETQYF. For the CDR3, the DNA is TGTGCCAGCAGTGAAGGACTAGCGGGAAGGGAGACCCAGTACTTC.

A word on this clone: The junction differs from germline at one of its ends, possibly a read error. The CDR3 spells CASSLYRNGQFF. DNA of the CDR3: TGTGCCAGCAGCTTGTACCGGAATGGGCAGTTCTTC. The rearrangement uses TRBV5-6 and TRBJ2-1; no reliable D call. This CDR3 region has 12 residues. Per germline, CDR1 SGHDT and CDR2 YYEEEE.

Only a few counts were recorded for this clone. The genes are TRBV5-4 and TRBJ2-1, with 8 bases aligning to TRBD2. CDR1 and CDR2 (germline): SGHNT, YYREEE (reference sequence). V lost 2 bases to trimming and J lost 8 bases; unmatched junction nucleotides: 12. This CDR3 is 16 amino acids long. The CDR3: CASSFGRQAGVYEQFF. CDR3 DNA sequence: TGTGCCAGCAGCTTCGGCCGACAAGCGGGGGTGTATGAGCAGTTCTTC.

The chain carries TRBV7-9 and TRBJ1-2; TRBD1 matches 7 bases. CDR3 length: 15 residues. CDR1 is SEHNR and CDR2 is FQNEAQ in the germline V gene (reference sequence). Trimming removed 1 base from V and 8 bases from J; junction bases left unmatched: 10. CDR3 residues: CASSLGISGGDGYTF. The DNA for the CDR3 is TGTGCCAGCAGCTTAGGGATTTCAGGGGGAGACGGCTACACCTTC.

This chain joins TRBV11-2 and TRBJ2-5; D gene uncertain. The CDR3 has 12 residues. Germline V gene lookup returns CDR1 SGHAT and CDR2 FQNNGV. Deletions cut 0 bases from V and 4 bases from J, with 3 bases between. CDR3 coding DNA: TGTGCCAGCAGCTTAGAGCGAGAGACCCAGTACTTC. Its translation: CASSLERETQYF.

The chain links TRBV30 to TRBJ2-1, with TRBD2 matching over 8 bases. The CDR3 contains 14 residues. J gave up 4 bases and V 1 base, and 3 bases lay outside the gene matches. The germline V gene encodes CDR1 GTSNPN and CDR2 SVGIG (reference sequence). The CDR3 loop reads CAWSGTSSYNEQFF. In DNA form, the CDR3 reads TGTGCCTGGAGTGGGACTAGCTCTTACAATGAGCAGTTCTTC. The full variable domain, rest sourced from reference TRBV30 and TRBJ2-1, is SQTIHQWPATLVQPVGSPLSLECTVEGTSNPNLYWYRQAAGRGLQLLFYSVGIGQISSEVPQNLSASRPQDRQFILSSKKLLLSDSGFYLCAWSGTSSYNEQFFGPGTRLTVL.

V and J are TRBV7-9 and TRBJ2-1; 13 positions match TRBD2. V lost 4 bases and J lost 4; bases outside the gene matches: 4. CDR1 and CDR2 (germline): SEHNR, FQNEAQ (reference sequence). This CDR3 spans 16 amino acids. CDR3 DNA sequence: TGTGCCAGCAGCTCGGGACTAGCGGGACCGTACAATGAGCAGTTCTTC. Its protein product is CASSSGLAGPYNEQFF.

The CDR3 bases are TGTGCCGGGGCGGGACAGGACTACGAGCAGTACTTC. Translated, it gives CAGAGQDYEQYF. This sequence joins TRBV2 and TRBJ2-7, with 8 bases lining up with TRBD1. The J segment lost 3 bases and the V segment lost 11 bases, leaving 6 bases of the junction unmatched. The length of the CDR3 is 12 residues. Germline V gene data show CDR1 as SNHLY and CDR2 as FYNNEI.

This clone was detected once. The rearrangement joins TRBV27 to TRBJ2-7, with no clear D. The CDR3 spans 13 residues. Deletions cut 5 bases from V and 2 bases from J, with 10 bases between. The germline CDR1 and CDR2 sequences are MNHEY and SMNVEV (reference sequence). CDR3 bases: TGTGCCAGCAGTCCCCGACGTCCCTACGAGCAGTACTTC. The encoded protein is CASSPRRPYEQYF.

This clone was recorded once. The gene calls are TRBV6-1 and TRBJ2-3; D perhaps matches TRBD1 (6 bases). The germline CDR1 and CDR2 sequences are MNHNS and SASEGT. CDR3 size: 16 residues. With 0 bases removed from V and 4 bases from J, the gap between germline ends came to 14 bases. The CDR3 DNA is TGTGCCAGCAGTGAAGCGGTACGATGGACAGCAGATACGCAGTATTTT. It encodes CASSEAVRWTADTQYF.

In nucleotides, the CDR3 is TGTGCCAGCAGCGCCCGATCGGCGGACGAGCAGTACTTC. The encoded protein is CASSARSADEQYF. The genes are TRBV9 and TRBJ2-7; D is unclear. This CDR3 region has 13 residues. V was pared by 3 bases and J by 5 bases, with 12 bases between. Germline V gene sequence: CDR1 SGDLS, CDR2 YYNGEE.

This chain connects TRBV7-9 to TRBJ1-1; a weak D match, TRBD1 (5 bases). The CDR3 extends over 14 amino acids. The V end was cut by 2 bases, the J end by 4 bases, with 11 bases between. Germline-derived CDR1 and CDR2 are SEHNR and FQNEAQ (reference sequence). The CDR3, as DNA: TGTGCCAGCAGCTTATCTCAGGGCCCCACTGAAGCTTTCTTT. Its translation: CASSLSQGPTEAFF.

This chain joins TRBV7-9 and TRBJ2-2, with 8 bases matching TRBD2. Germline assignment: CDR1 SEHNR and CDR2 FQNEAQ (reference sequence). The CDR3 has 16 residues. V trimming: 2 bases; J trimming: 6 bases; junction bases outside the gene matches: 8. The CDR3 DNA follows: TGTGCCAGCAGCTTATCTACGGGAGGGCCTCCCGGGGAGCTGTTTTTT. Its translation is CASSLSTGGPPGELFF. Looking up the rest from reference TRBV7-9 and TRBJ2-2 gives the full variable domain: DTGVSQNPRHKITKRGQNVTFRCDPISEHNRLYWYRQTLGQGPEFLTYFQNEAQLEKSRLLSDRFSAERPKGSFSTLEIQRTEQGDSAMYLCASSLSTGGPPGELFFGEGSRLTVL.

The chain couples TRBV7-6 to TRBJ2-7; 7 nucleotides line up with TRBD1. This CDR3 has 13 residues. V trimming: 4 bases; J trimming: 4 bases; junction bases outside the gene matches: 4. Per the germline V gene, CDR1 is SGHVS and CDR2 is FNYEAQ. CDR3 sequence: CASSSTGDYEQYF. The CDR3 nucleotides are TGTGCCAGCAGCTCCACAGGGGATTACGAGCAGTACTTC.

This clone was detected a few times. The J gene is TRBJ1-2, the V gene TRBV30; 7 positions agree with TRBD1. Germline V lookup: CDR1 GTSNPN, CDR2 SVGIG (reference sequence). The length of the CDR3 is 11 residues. The V segment lost 4 bases and the J segment 6 bases; nucleotides outside the gene matches: 2. In DNA form, the CDR3 reads TGTGCCTGGAATGACAGGGATGGCTACACCTTC. Amino acids: CAWNDRDGYTF. Drawing the rest from reference TRBV30 and TRBJ1-2, the complete variable domain is SQTIHQWPATLVQPVGSPLSLECTVEGTSNPNLYWYRQAAGRGLQLLFYSVGIGQISSEVPQNLSASRPQDRQFILSSKKLLLSDSGFYLCAWNDRDGYTFGSGTRLTVV.

The gene calls are TRBV11-1 and TRBJ1-6; perhaps TRBD1 as D (5 bases). V shed 3 bases and J shed 7 bases, with 16 bases lying between them. This CDR3 comprises 16 residues. Germline V CDR1 and CDR2: SGHAT, FQDESV (reference sequence). DNA for the CDR3: TGTGCCAGCAGCTTGGACGACAGTCTCGGCAATTCACCCCTCCACTTT. Translated, it gives CASSLDDSLGNSPLHF.

The V gene is TRBV9, the J gene TRBJ1-2, with 10 bases fitting TRBD1. The junction had 9 bases not matched to a gene; V was cut back by 4 bases and J by 6 bases. Per germline, CDR1 SGDLS and CDR2 YYNGEE. CDR3 size: 15 residues. As DNA, the CDR3 is TGTGCCAGCAGCCCCGGGACAGGGGACGGGGATGGCTACACCTTC. Amino acids: CASSPGTGDGDGYTF.

This clone occurred once. V is TRBV19 and J is TRBJ2-5; D is ambiguous. The germline V gene encodes CDR1 LNHDA and CDR2 SQIVND (reference sequence). This CDR3 comprises 13 residues. V was cut by 2 bases and J by 4 bases, with 8 bases left in between. CDR3 DNA: TGTGCCAGTAGTATAAGGTGGGGAGAGACCCAGTACTTC. This codes for CASSIRWGETQYF.

In its sample, this clone was seen a few times. The J gene is TRBJ2-7, the V gene TRBV2; 7 nucleotides align to TRBD1. Germline V gives CDR1 SNHLY, CDR2 FYNNEI. Trimming removed 4 bases from V and 0 bases from J; junction bases left unmatched: 6. CDR3 length: 15 amino acids. The CDR3 protein is CASSVDRRSSYEQYF. DNA for the CDR3: TGTGCCAGCAGTGTGGACAGGAGGAGCTCCTACGAGCAGTACTTC.

In DNA form, the CDR3 reads TGTGCCAGCAGCTTGGGGAGCAGGTTCGCCTACGAGCAGTACTTC. Its translation: CASSLGSRFAYEQYF. This chain uses TRBV11-3 with TRBJ2-7, with a tentative D call TRBD2 (5 bases). V dropped 3 bases and J dropped 2 bases, with 14 bases sitting between them. The V gene's germline CDR1 is SGHNT and CDR2 YENEEA. The CDR3 spans 15 residues.

The J gene is TRBJ2-1, the V gene TRBV27, with 7 positions matching TRBD2. This CDR3 contains 18 residues. Germline lookup yields CDR1 MNHEY and CDR2 SMNVEV (reference sequence). Trimming removed 5 bases from V and 0 bases from J; junction bases left unmatched: 13. CDR3 sequence: CASSPLAGRTSSYNEQFF. The CDR3 bases are TGTGCCAGCAGTCCTTTAGCGGGTCGAACGAGCTCCTACAATGAGCAGTTCTTC.

This chain uses TRBV27 with TRBJ2-7, with 8 bases lining up with TRBD1. This CDR3 comprises 16 residues. V dropped 0 bases and J dropped 2; count of bases not matched to a gene: 6. Germline assignment: CDR1 MNHEY and CDR2 SMNVEV (reference sequence). The CDR3 sequence is CASSLSWTGIPYEQYF. The DNA of the CDR3 is TGTGCCAGCAGTTTATCGTGGACAGGGATCCCCTACGAGCAGTACTTC.

The V and J genes are TRBV6-5 and TRBJ2-7; D unresolved. Trimming removed 5 bases from V and 3 bases from J, with 14 bases in between. The CDR3 is made up of 14 amino acids. Germline V gives CDR1 MNHEY, CDR2 SVGAGI. The CDR3 protein is CASSLRNLNYEQYF. CDR3 in DNA: TGTGCCAGCAGTCTCCGGAATCTCAACTACGAGCAGTACTTC.